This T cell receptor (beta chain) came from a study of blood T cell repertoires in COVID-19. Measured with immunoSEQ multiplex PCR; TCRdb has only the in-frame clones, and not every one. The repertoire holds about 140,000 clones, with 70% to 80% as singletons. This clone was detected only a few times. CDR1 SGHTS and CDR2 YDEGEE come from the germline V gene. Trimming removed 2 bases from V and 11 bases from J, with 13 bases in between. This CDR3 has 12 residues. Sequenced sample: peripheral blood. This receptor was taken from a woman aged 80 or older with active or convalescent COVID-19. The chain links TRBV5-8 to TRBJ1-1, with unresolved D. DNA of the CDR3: TGTGCCAGCAGCTTTAACAGCCGTTACGCTTTCTTT. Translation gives CASSFNSRYAFF.